This T cell receptor beta chain was recovered during a study of T cells in localized non-small cell lung cancer (dated by TCRdb to the early 2020s). For the wider study: The study analyzed T cell repertoires of under 250 early-stage NSCLC patients, comparing tumors and uninvolved tumor-adjacent lungs. The cohort was made up of around 220 treatment-naive NSCLC patients whose localized lung tumors had been resected. A mean age of about 66 years was recorded for the NSCLC patients, of whom roughly 130 were male and around 100 were female.

The immunoSEQ Assay was used to sequence TCR beta CDR3 regions from DNA. In the original analysis: To compute T cell density, TCR beta template counts were normalized to usable DNA, which was estimated by amplifying housekeeping genes. Using the preseqR package, richness was estimated by extrapolating to 120,000 templates for tissue samples and 400,000 templates for PBMC samples. Clonality was taken to be one minus Pielou's evenness. To identify tissue-enriched TCRs, differential abundance testing was run on productive amino-acid clonotypes with a minimum total count of 5 and an alpha of 0.1. The Jaccard Index and the Morisita Overlap Index were used to measure how much the repertoires overlapped between compartments. GLIPH grouped TCR beta CDR3s together with public tetramer-defined viral CDR3s, and a viral motif had to include at least three viral sequences and also show V-gene enrichment. Not all clones reach the TCRdb copy of this immuneACCESS table, which keeps in-frame sequences only. Checked studies attribute under half of the gap to unresolved V genes and leave the rest unexplained. V and J calls plus clone size are reproduced from that table; the DNA served to infer D and trimming. In this sample the table shows tens of thousands of clones, less than 90% of which occur a single time. 20% to 25% of the sample is taken by the ten largest.

Study-wide conclusions, independent of this receptor: A median of around 50 of the top 100 tumor clones were detected in paired uninvolved adjacent lung, and some 28 of these tumor clones were also found among the top 100 clones of the paired uninvolved adjacent lung. Longer overall survival was associated with higher blood T cell density, whereas shorter survival was associated with higher adjacent-lung clonality. Uninvolved tumor-adjacent lung showed the highest T cell clonality, higher than tumor, which suggests more focused antigenic responses in the uninvolved tumor-adjacent lung. Because the study design was exploratory, TCR variables were selected using unadjusted p-values without false-discovery rate correction. Because multi-region tumor sequencing was not performed, intratumor heterogeneity could not be ruled out.

With regard to this clone: The antigen this receptor binds is unknown. It has no much larger one-base neighbor in the sample; base qualities were not kept.

At diagnosis, tumor, uninvolved tumor-adjacent lung and peripheral blood were collected and then preserved as a mix of FFPE and fresh-frozen material. For TCR repertoire profiling, the blood samples were analyzed as peripheral blood mononuclear cells. Its CDR3 holds 16 amino acids, cysteine through phenylalanine. Just the 48-base CDR3 DNA is kept, in frame starting at base 1. The germline ends are 12 bases apart after V is trimmed by 0 bases and J by 3 bases. CDR1 is given as MGHRA and CDR2 as YSYEKL, both from the germline V gene. The clonotype was recovered from a man aged 35-75 years with stage II squamous cell lung carcinoma. The V and J segments used are TRBV4-1 and TRBJ1-5; 5 matching bases give a weak D call of TRBD1. Specimen: PBMCs, collected before any cancer treatment. CDR3 sequence: CASSQDAGYVNQPQHF. The sequenced DNA: TGCGCCAGCAGCCAAGACGCAGGGTACGTCAATCAGCCCCAGCATTTT.